This entry lists 26 T cell receptor beta chains sequenced from one sample in a study of Ad26.COV2.S vaccination and SARS-CoV-2 variants. The table came from immunoSEQ multiplex PCR; TCRdb's copy has only in-frame clones and leaves some out. The table lists about 350,000 clones, 80% to 90% of them singletons. Specified treatment: roughly 20 received Ad26.COV2.S at low or high dose, single or two shots; roughly five received placebo; per-sample allocation not given. Samples came from day 63 after the first vaccine or placebo injection. This specimen was peripheral blood, taken in a trial of Ad26.COV2.S vaccine versus placebo. The receptors were gathered from a person aged 18-65 years who received the Ad26.COV2.S COVID-19 vaccine or a placebo.

This chain connects TRBV7-2 to TRBJ1-2, with D unresolved. Per germline, CDR1 SGHTA and CDR2 FQGNSA. Trimming cost V 5 bases and J 3 bases, with 10 bases left between them. The CDR3 runs to 13 residues. The CDR3 sequence: CASSPATDYGYTF. Here the CDR3 DNA reads TGTGCCAGCAGCCCAGCCACGGACTATGGCTACACCTTC.

This chain links TRBV28 with TRBJ1-1; D perhaps matches TRBD1 (6 bases). In germline, CDR1 is MDHEN, CDR2 SYDVKM. This CDR3 spans 13 amino acids. Trimming left V 2 bases short and J 6 bases short, with 10 bases between. The CDR3 spells CASSLGQISEAFF. In DNA form, the CDR3 reads TGTGCCAGCAGTTTAGGACAGATTTCTGAAGCTTTCTTT.

The rearrangement uses TRBV30 and TRBJ1-6, with 7 nucleotides matching TRBD1. The germline CDR1 and CDR2 sequences are GTSNPN and SVGIG (reference sequence). Germline trimming cut 5 bases from V and 9 bases from J; bases unmatched to any gene: 10. The CDR3 consists of 14 residues. CDR3 nucleotides: TGTGCCTGGGGCCTCGGGGACAGCCCTTCACCCCTCCACTTT. It yields the protein CAWGLGDSPSPLHF.

The table lists this clone with a count of one. The rearrangement uses TRBV6-6 and TRBJ1-1; D unresolved. The CDR3 extends over 13 amino acids. Trimming left V 2 bases short and J 3 bases short, with 7 bases between. CDR1 is MNHNY and CDR2 is SVGAGI in the germline V gene (reference sequence). This CDR3 reads CASSYPGDTEAFF. The CDR3 DNA is TGTGCCAGCAGTTACCCCGGCGACACTGAAGCTTTCTTT.

The chain has TRBV10-3 and TRBJ1-1; D gene unclear. CDR1 is ENHRY, CDR2 SYGVKD, per germline. With 4 bases removed from V and 0 bases from J, the gap between germline ends came to 6 bases. This CDR3 spans 13 amino acids. The CDR3 coding sequence is TGTGCCATCAGTGGGAAAGTGAACACTGAAGCTTTCTTT. It encodes CAISGKVNTEAFF.

The V gene is TRBV30, the J gene TRBJ2-1; 9 nucleotides agree with TRBD2. The CDR3 covers 15 residues. Losses at the gene ends were 2 bases for V and 7 bases for J; bases not matched to a gene: 9. Germline V gene lookup returns CDR1 GTSNPN and CDR2 SVGIG (reference sequence). The CDR3 DNA sequence: TGTGCCTGGAGTCGCGCGGGAGGGCCAGTGAATGAGCAGTTCTTC. This encodes CAWSRAGGPVNEQFF.

This sequence joins TRBV25-1 and TRBJ1-1; TRBD1 is a possible D gene (5 bases). The CDR3 runs to 15 residues. Germline CDR1 MGHDK, CDR2 SYGVNS. Trimming left V 2 bases short and J 2 bases short, with 12 bases between. The CDR3 spells CASSEKWGLNTEAFF. CDR3 sequence (DNA): TGTGCCAGCAGTGAAAAGTGGGGGTTAAACACTGAAGCTTTCTTT.

The V gene is TRBV7-9, the J gene TRBJ1-1; 7 nucleotides line up with TRBD1. The CDR3 has 15 residues. Germline loops: CDR1 SEHNR, CDR2 FQNEAQ (reference sequence). V lost 4 bases and J lost 1; bases outside the gene matches: 6. CDR3 region: CASSSGGRGNTEAFF. The CDR3 nucleotides read TGTGCCAGCAGCTCAGGGGGACGAGGGAACACTGAAGCTTTCTTT. Full variable domain (missing parts from reference TRBV7-9 and TRBJ1-1): DTGVSQNPRHKITKRGQNVTFRCDPISEHNRLYWYRQTLGQGPEFLTYFQNEAQLEKSRLLSDRFSAERPKGSFSTLEIQRTEQGDSAMYLCASSSGGRGNTEAFFGQGTRLTVV.

This chain joins TRBV10-3 and TRBJ2-7; D uncertain. The V end was cut by 3 bases, the J end by 1 base, with 10 bases between. The CDR3 has 14 amino acids. Per germline, CDR1 ENHRY and CDR2 SYGVKD. The CDR3, as DNA: TGTGCCATCAGTGAACTTGCTGGATCCTACGAGCAGTACTTC. It is translated as CAISELAGSYEQYF.

This chain uses TRBV19 with TRBJ1-5; no firm D call. The CDR3 loop spans 13 amino acids. V lost 5 bases, J lost 5 bases, and 10 bases lay in between. The germline V gene encodes CDR1 LNHDA and CDR2 SQIVND (reference sequence). CDR3 DNA sequence: TGTGCCAGTAGTGCGGCCCTACATCAGCCCCAGCATTTT. It codes for CASSAALHQPQHF.

The chain uses TRBV28 and TRBJ1-6; 8 nucleotides match TRBD1. The V and J ends lost 5 bases and 9 bases, in that order; junction bases with no gene match: 6. The CDR3 extends over 14 amino acids. The germline CDR1 and CDR2 sequences are MDHEN and SYDVKM. CDR3 in amino acids: CASSLTGVGSPLHF. The CDR3 DNA sequence: TGTGCCAGCAGTCTGACAGGGGTCGGTTCACCCCTCCACTTT.

V is TRBV3-1 (or the pseudogene TRBV3-2) and J is TRBJ2-7; D not resolved. Germline-derived CDR1 and CDR2 are LGHDT and YNNKEL (reference sequence). This CDR3 contains 15 residues. V lost 1 base, J lost 5 bases, and 15 bases lay in between. Written as DNA, the CDR3 is TGTGCCAGCAGCCAAGGAGGAGTAGGGTACAACGAGCAGTACTTC. Encoded protein: CASSQGGVGYNEQYF.

J is TRBJ1-2 and V is TRBV6-5; D uncertain. The V and J ends lost 6 bases and 8 bases respectively, with 19 bases between them. Germline CDR1 and CDR2: MNHEY and SVGAGI. This CDR3 is 14 amino acids long. This CDR3 is CASRPPGPTGGYTF. DNA for the CDR3: TGTGCCAGCAGACCTCCGGGCCCCACGGGGGGCTACACCTTC.

This chain uses TRBV6-1 with TRBJ1-4; the match to TRBD1 covers 10 bases. V lost 1 base to trimming and J lost 7 bases; unmatched junction nucleotides: 0. This CDR3 contains 14 residues. The germline gives CDR1 MNHNS, CDR2 SASEGT. This CDR3 reads CASSEGQGAEKLFF. The CDR3, as DNA: TGTGCCAGCAGTGAAGGACAGGGGGCTGAAAAACTGTTTTTT.

The chain links TRBV18 to TRBJ1-2; D might be TRBD1 (5 bases). Trimming stripped 5 bases from V and 8 bases from J, with 15 bases between. CDR1 KGHSH and CDR2 LQKENI come from the germline V gene. This CDR3 comprises 13 residues. CDR3 in amino acids: CASSVSQEGGYTF. In DNA, the CDR3 is TGTGCCAGCTCAGTCTCACAAGAGGGGGGCTACACCTTC. Full variable domain (rest looked up from reference TRBV18 and TRBJ1-2): NAGVMQNPRHLVRRRGQEARLRCSPMKGHSHVYWYRQLPEEGLKFMVYLQKENIIDESGMPKERFSAEFPKEGPSILRIQQVVRGDSAAYFCASSVSQEGGYTFGSGTRLTVV.

The chain couples TRBV6-5 to TRBJ1-1; D gene unclear. V lost 2 bases and J 0 bases, leaving 7 bases between the germline ends. The length of the CDR3 is 14 residues. CDR1 and CDR2 (germline): MNHEY, SVGAGI. CDR3: CASSYRAMNTEAFF. The DNA for the CDR3 is TGTGCCAGCAGTTACAGGGCCATGAACACTGAAGCTTTCTTT.

The chain has TRBV5-1 and TRBJ1-5; D might be TRBD1 (6 bases). Trimming removed 5 bases from V and 6 bases from J, with 12 bases in between. CDR1 is SGHRS and CDR2 is YFSETQ in the germline V gene. The length of the CDR3 is 13 residues. The CDR3 DNA reads TGCGCCAGCAGTTACCGAGGGGGTCAGCCCCAGCATTTT. Translation: CASSYRGGQPQHF.

The chain couples TRBV30 to TRBJ2-7, with no clear D. The length of the CDR3 is 14 residues. The germline CDR1 and CDR2 sequences are GTSNPN and SVGIG (reference sequence). Trimming took off 7 bases at V and 1 base at J, with 17 bases between the two ends. CDR3 DNA: TGTGCCTTAACTGGGCGGAAGTTATCCTACGAGCAGTACTTC. Protein: CALTGRKLSYEQYF. Drawing the rest from reference TRBV30 and TRBJ2-7, the complete variable domain is SQTIHQWPATLVQPVGSPLSLECTVEGTSNPNLYWYRQAAGRGLQLLFYSVGIGQISSEVPQNLSASRPQDRQFILSSKKLLLSDSGFYLCALTGRKLSYEQYFGPGTRLTVT.

This rearrangement joins TRBV29-1 to TRBJ1-2, with 8 bases lining up with TRBD1. CDR1 and CDR2 (germline): SQVTM, ANQGSEA. The CDR3 covers 15 residues. The ends lost 6 bases at V and 2 bases at J; junction bases unmatched: 11. This CDR3 is CSVARHRGANYGYTF. The CDR3 DNA sequence: TGCAGCGTGGCGCGTCACAGGGGGGCAAACTATGGCTACACCTTC.

The chain is built from TRBV7-9 and TRBJ1-5; D gene uncertain. V lost 5 bases, J lost 3 bases, and 8 bases lay in between. The CDR3 sequence is 13 residues long. Looked up from germline, CDR1 is SEHNR and CDR2 is FQNEAQ (reference sequence). The chain's CDR3 is CASSRDTNQPQHF. CDR3 in DNA: TGTGCCAGCAGCCGAGACACCAATCAGCCCCAGCATTTT.

The rearrangement uses TRBV24-1 and TRBJ2-2, with 10 nucleotides matching TRBD1. The V gene end was trimmed by 3 bases and the J gene end by 3 bases; junction bases not matched to a gene: 3. Germline assignment: CDR1 KGHDR and CDR2 SFDVKD. The CDR3 is made up of 16 amino acids. The CDR3, as DNA: TGTGCCACCAGTGATACCGGGACAGGGGACACCGGGGAGCTGTTTTTT. Translating it yields CATSDTGTGDTGELFF.

The genes are TRBV7-6 and TRBJ2-3; no reliable D call. Germline CDR1 and CDR2: SGHVS and FNYEAQ. The CDR3 loop spans 13 amino acids. Trimming took off 0 bases at V and 5 bases at J, with 6 bases between the two ends. The CDR3 loop is CASSLALGDTQYF. The CDR3 region has the DNA TGTGCCAGCAGCTTAGCGCTGGGAGATACGCAGTATTTT.

This clone occurred once. This chain joins TRBV27 and TRBJ1-1, with a tentative D call TRBD1 (6 bases). The V gene's germline CDR1 is MNHEY and CDR2 SMNVEV (reference sequence). V gave up 6 bases and J gave up 2 bases, with 19 bases separating them. The CDR3 is made up of 16 amino acids. CDR3 nucleotide sequence: TGTGCCAGCAGAACGGGACAAACCCCAACCAACACTGAAGCTTTCTTT. Encoded protein: CASRTGQTPTNTEAFF.

The rearrangement links TRBV5-4 to TRBJ2-1; 9 nucleotides match TRBD1. Per germline, CDR1 SGHNT and CDR2 YYREEE (reference sequence). The CDR3 consists of 16 residues. The junction had 9 bases not matched to a gene; V was cut back by 3 bases and J by 5 bases. CDR3 protein: CASSWGDRATNNEQFF. CDR3 DNA: TGTGCCAGCAGCTGGGGGGACAGGGCTACGAACAATGAGCAGTTCTTC.

This clone has only one observation. The gene calls are TRBV19 and TRBJ1-5; TRBD1 agrees at 9 bases. The germline V gene encodes CDR1 LNHDA and CDR2 SQIVND (reference sequence). The CDR3 loop spans 13 amino acids. Trimming cost V 6 bases and J 7 bases; bases outside gene matches: 4. The chain's CDR3 is CASRTGGDQPQHF. The CDR3 DNA follows: TGTGCCAGTAGGACAGGGGGTGACCAGCCCCAGCATTTT.

V usage is TRBV7-3 and J usage is TRBJ1-1; no clear D. The CDR3 length is 15 residues. Trimming shortened V by 1 base and J by 4 bases, and 13 bases separated the two germline ends. Germline V CDR1 and CDR2: SGHTA, FQGTGA. The CDR3 DNA reads TGTGCCAGCAGCTTAAGTCAGGCCGCGGGCACTGAAGCTTTCTTT. The encoded protein is CASSLSQAAGTEAFF. Full variable domain (outside the CDR3, taken from reference TRBV7-3 and TRBJ1-1): GAGVSQTPSNKVTEKGKYVELRCDPISGHTALYWYRQSLGQGPEFLIYFQGTGAADDSGLPNDRFFAVRPEGSVSTLKIQRTERGDSAVYLCASSLSQAAGTEAFFGQGTRLTVV.